This TCR beta chain is from a study of blood T cell repertoires in COVID-19. Across the study: From the United States, Italy and Spain came samples of acute and convalescent COVID-19. PBMCs, B-cell-depleted T cells, or T cells were the source of the cDNA or gDNA that made up the material.

The V gene's germline CDR1 is LNHDA and CDR2 SQIVND (reference sequence). The CDR3 covers 15 residues. V trimming: 8 bases; J trimming: 6 bases; junction bases outside the gene matches: 11. Original data processing: Using reference gene primer amplification, nucleated cell counts were estimated. Here immunoSEQ multiplex PCR was the method, and the copy in TCRdb shows in-frame clones only, minus some. V and J calls and clone size come straight from that table; D and trimming were deduced from the DNA. The sample records about 410,000 clones, 80% to 90% being singletons. The source of this sequence is a woman aged 30 to 39 with active or convalescent COVID-19. The chain combines TRBV19 with TRBJ1-5, with 9 bases aligning to TRBD1. The specimen sequenced was peripheral blood. CDR3 in DNA: TGTGCCAGTGGCACCGGGACAGGGTTATCTCAGCCCCAGCATTTT. Its translation is CASGTGTGLSQPQHF.